The entry that follows covers one TCR beta chain sequence. It lacks a known antigen. Within one base of it there is no much larger clone, and no base qualities were kept. The sample is drawn from a study of T-cell memory formation after mild COVID-19 (dated by TCRdb to 2020 to 2022). Describing the broader study: TCR sequence clusters from the two donors were largely donor specific. In a couple of donors, T-cell clones that expanded and contracted after mild COVID-19 were tracked by sequencing TCRalpha and TCRbeta repertoires over time. The cohort was made up of two young adult volunteers, one female and one male, who were previously healthy.

Results the study describes overall, beyond this receptor: Some responding clones were found in pre-infection memory, which suggests that pre-existing cross-reactive memory T cells took part in the SARS-CoV-2 response. The study covered only a couple of mild cases, and larger cohorts including severe cases with pre-infection samples were considered necessary. SARS-CoV-2 specificity was not confirmed for the second-wave clones peaking on day 37. Contracting CD4+ clones turned up mainly in the CM and EM memory subsets, whereas EMRA was where CD8+ clones were enriched. Balanced CD4/CD8 phenotypes were observed for clones contracting from day 15 to 85, whereas a bias towards CD4+ was observed for a second wave of clones expanding from day 15 to 37.

Ficoll-Paque density gradient centrifugation was used to isolate PBMCs. TCRdb names Illumina NovaSeq 6000 as the instrument used. TCRalpha and TCRbeta cDNA libraries were built by 5'RACE with constant-segment primers, adding sample barcodes and unique molecular identifiers. Trizol reagent was used to extract RNA from every sample. The libraries were amplified in two PCR steps, and the second step added a second sample barcode and Illumina TruSeq adapters. Sequencing of the libraries was done on an Illumina NovaSeq, producing 2 x 150 bp paired-end reads. On the study's bioinformatics: Reads were demultiplexed and collapsed into UMI-guided consensus sequences with migec v1.2.7. With mixcr v2.1.11, UMI consensuses were aligned to TRA and TRB V and J templates and assembled into clonotypes. Clonotypes were classified as expanded or contracted when called significant by both edgeR and NoisET, with noise models trained on biological replicates. For edgeR calls, the thresholds were a false discovery rate-adjusted p below 0.01 and a log2 fold-change of 1. PCA with hierarchical clustering of max-normalized trajectories of the 1000 most abundant clonotypes was used as exploratory dynamics analysis. Each responding clone was given a CD4 or CD8 phenotype based on the CD4+ and CD8+ repertoires, which had been sequenced separately. The public reads were run again by TCRdb, first through fastp at Q25 and then through MiXCR, and only productive beta chains were kept. Rows with a matching CDR3 protein are joined into one entry that keeps the most common DNA and genes. V and J calls and clone size were set by TCRdb, not the authors. In this sample the table shows about 310,000 distinct CDR3 sequences, 15% to 20% of which occur a single time. Over 20% of the sample is taken by the ten largest.

Taken from cysteine to phenylalanine, the CDR3 has 14 residues. The read is trimmed to its CDR3 DNA, 42 bases read in frame from base 1. Trimming costs V 0 bases and J 10 bases, and their ends lie 11 bases apart. For CDR1 and CDR2, the germline V gene lists SGDLS and YYNGEE. Here the chain combines TRBV9 and TRBJ1-6; TRBD1 is perhaps the D gene, given 5 matching bases. This clonotype was sampled from a man between 18 and 35 years old who had mild COVID-19 (a few samples of this study predate the infection). The sample titles of this study are shuffled in the database, so cell type and time point are left out; the donor was told from shared clones. Material: PBMCs or a T cell subset sorted from them (not recorded which). The nucleotide sequence reads TGTGCCAGCAGCGTAGGGGGGGTATCCTCACCCCTCCACTTT. This sequence encodes CASSVGGVSSPLHF.